This T cell receptor (beta chain) came from a study of identical twins. General study points: Among out-of-frame alpha sequences shared by twins, low generation probability occurred in excess. Partly confounded zero-insertion analyses could result from invariant MAIT and iNKT cells. Abundant beta clonotypes from cord blood had fewer insertions, unlike memory repertoires, which showed none. Models underestimated out-of-frame TCR alpha sharing in monozygotic twins.

The V and J ends lost 0 bases and 7 bases respectively, with 17 bases between them. The CDR3 sequence is 17 residues long. Germline V CDR1 and CDR2: SGHRS, YFSETQ. TCRdb reprocessed the 5' RACE reads via MiXCR and lists one record per CDR3 protein. The profile shows some 500,000 distinct CDR3 sequences, around 14% of them singletons. Concerning this clonotype: Its antigen remains unidentified.

The data were also submitted as part of a second study, on yellow fever vaccine responses in identical twins.

This TCR derives from a woman aged 18-35 years in good health. The J gene is TRBJ1-6, the V gene TRBV5-1; D call uncertain. The sequenced sample was CD4+ T cells sorted from blood. This CDR3 reads CASSLVGLGAFNSPLHF. For the CDR3, the DNA is TGCGCCAGCAGCTTGGTGGGTTTAGGAGCATTCAATTCACCCCTCCACTTT.